This T cell receptor (beta chain) was recovered during a study of PD-1 blockade in classical Hodgkin lymphoma. Overall study findings and caveats: Partial responders and progressors had significantly lower baseline TCR diversity.

Sequenced by immunoSEQ multiplex PCR; TCRdb stores in-frame clones only, minus some. The sample lists more than 40,000 clones; around 80% were seen once. The time point here: cycle 4 day 1 (C4D1), after 6 weeks of nivolumab. There was relapse after autologous stem cell transplantation in every patient, and there was variation in brentuximab vedotin exposure. As for this clone: The antigen is unknown.

This sequence was found in a human donor with classical Hodgkin lymphoma. This specimen consisted of peripheral blood mononuclear cells (PBMCs), obtained before the fourth cycle of nivolumab.

The CDR3 sequence: CASSSQGTGKDTQYF. CDR3 in DNA: TGTGCCAGCAGCTCCCAGGGGACAGGAAAAGATACGCAGTATTTT. The rearrangement links TRBV7-3 to TRBJ2-3; TRBD1 matches at 8 bases. V lost 4 bases to trimming and J lost 5 bases; unmatched junction nucleotides: 8. The germline CDR1 and CDR2 sequences are SGHTA and FQGTGA. This CDR3 region has 15 residues.